This TCR beta chain was profiled in a study of T cell changes during pregnancy in multiple sclerosis. The V end was cut by 5 bases, the J end by 0 bases, with 8 bases between. Germline CDR1 and CDR2: SEHNR and FQNEAQ (reference sequence). There are 13 residues in the CDR3. In this sample, this clone turned up once. The repertoire was sequenced with immunoSEQ multiplex PCR; TCRdb's copy has only in-frame clones and lacks some. The table includes roughly 90,000 clones, less than 95% detected once. This clonotype was obtained from a female donor with multiple sclerosis, enrolled in a pregnancy study. The sample was peripheral blood, taken before pregnancy. The rearrangement links TRBV7-9 to TRBJ2-7; D remains unclear. For the CDR3, the DNA is TGTGCCAGCAGCCCCCGAGCCTCCTACGAGCAGTACTTC. This codes for CASSPRASYEQYF.